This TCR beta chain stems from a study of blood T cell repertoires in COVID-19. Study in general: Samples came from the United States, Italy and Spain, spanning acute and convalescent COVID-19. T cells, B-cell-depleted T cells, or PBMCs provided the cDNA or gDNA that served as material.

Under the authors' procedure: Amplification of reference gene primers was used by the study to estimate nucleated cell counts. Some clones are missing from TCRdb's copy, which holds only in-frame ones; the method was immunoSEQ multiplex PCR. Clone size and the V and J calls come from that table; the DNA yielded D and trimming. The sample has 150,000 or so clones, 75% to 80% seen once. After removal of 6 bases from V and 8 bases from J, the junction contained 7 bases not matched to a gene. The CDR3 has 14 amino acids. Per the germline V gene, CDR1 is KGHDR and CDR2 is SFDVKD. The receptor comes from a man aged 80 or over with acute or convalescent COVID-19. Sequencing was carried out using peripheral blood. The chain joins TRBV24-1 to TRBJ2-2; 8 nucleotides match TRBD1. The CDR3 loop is CATSLDRAPGELFF. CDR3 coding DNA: TGTGCCACCAGTTTGGACAGGGCGCCGGGGGAGCTGTTTTTT.